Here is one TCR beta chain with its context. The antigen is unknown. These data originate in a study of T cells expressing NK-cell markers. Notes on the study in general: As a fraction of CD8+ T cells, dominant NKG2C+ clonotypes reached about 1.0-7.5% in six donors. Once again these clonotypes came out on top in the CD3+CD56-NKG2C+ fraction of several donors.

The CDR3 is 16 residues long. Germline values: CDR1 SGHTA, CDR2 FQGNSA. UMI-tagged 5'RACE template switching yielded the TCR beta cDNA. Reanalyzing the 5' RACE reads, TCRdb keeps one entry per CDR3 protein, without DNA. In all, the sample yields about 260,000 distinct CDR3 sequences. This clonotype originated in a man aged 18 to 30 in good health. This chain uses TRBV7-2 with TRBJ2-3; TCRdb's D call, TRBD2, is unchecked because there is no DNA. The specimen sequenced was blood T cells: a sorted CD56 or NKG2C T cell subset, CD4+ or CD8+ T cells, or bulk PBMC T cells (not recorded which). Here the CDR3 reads CASSWQAGTFPDTQYF.